Listed here are 2 T cell receptor beta chains from one sample, sequenced in a study of blood T cell repertoires in COVID-19. Using immunoSEQ multiplex PCR, the repertoire was profiled, and TCRdb retains in-frame clones only, with some absent. The sample gives under 300,000 clones, more than 60% of which show up once; 4% is in the top ten. Source material: peripheral blood. These receptors were obtained from a middle-aged woman with active or convalescent COVID-19.

V gene TRBV5-1 combines with J gene TRBJ1-3, with D tentatively TRBD1 (6 bases). In germline, CDR1 is SGHRS, CDR2 YFSETQ. The length of the CDR3 is 16 residues. Between the trimmed V and J ends, which lost 1 base and 4 bases, there was a span of 15 bases. The CDR3 region is CASSLYGGARGNTIYF. The CDR3 DNA reads TGCGCCAGCAGCTTGTATGGGGGGGCGCGAGGAAACACCATATATTTT.

The rearrangement uses TRBV27 and TRBJ1-4; TRBD1 is a possible D gene (5 bases). CDR3 size: 15 residues. The germline V gene has CDR1 MNHEY and CDR2 SMNVEV (reference sequence). Trimming removed 6 bases from V and 0 bases from J, with 11 bases in between. DNA of the CDR3: TGTGCCAGCAGCTCCAGGGCCTCAACTAATGAAAAACTGTTTTTT. Translating it yields CASSSRASTNEKLFF.